The subject of this entry is one T cell receptor (beta chain). What it binds is unknown. TCRdb itself ran the RACE reads through MiXCR, one entry per CDR3 protein. The sample lists fewer than 70,000 distinct CDR3 sequences; about 7% were seen once. This CDR3 is built from 13 residues. The J segment lost 6 bases and the V segment lost 3 bases, leaving 4 bases of the junction unmatched. Germline CDR1 reads SGHRS; CDR2 reads YFSETQ. The data belong to a study of human T cells and chemical hapten exposure. Time point: pre-sensitization, week 0. Treatment defined: therapeutic diphenylcyclopropenone sensitization with weekly scalp DPC. Study-wide results and limits: Donors were affected by alopecia, so their immune reaction might vary from that of healthy individuals.

The chain couples TRBV5-1 to TRBJ1-1, with 8 bases identical to TRBD1. Sequenced material: whole blood, taken in connection with sensitization to the hapten diphenylcyclopropenone (DPC). The receptor comes from a woman in her 30s with alopecia areata. Some clones in this sample may be carry-over from other donors' samples. DNA for the CDR3: TGCGCCAGCAGCTGGACAGGGTACGCTGAAGCTTTCTTT. It is translated as CASSWTGYAEAFF.